The entry below describes one T cell receptor (beta chain). This clonotype was detected ten times or more. No cognate antigen has been identified for it. Per-base qualities were not stored, and no clone one base away is much larger. Bone marrow was sampled from every patient at the time of active disease. Ficoll-Hypaque density gradient centrifugation was used to isolate bone marrow mononuclear cells. CD138-negative cells were obtained by negative selection after labeling with CD138 magnetic microbeads on a MACS separator, removing myeloma plasma cells. Purity of the isolated cells was checked by flow cytometry on an Attune NxT using CD138 antibodies. Total RNA was extracted with TRIzol reagent and quantified with a NanoDrop spectrophotometer. For each patient, paired RNA-seq and IR-seq were run on the CD138-negative bone marrow sample from that patient. This entry comes from a study of read filtering for tumor transcriptome and immune sequencing (dated by TCRdb to about 2020). Background on the whole study: The cohort consisted of 17 to 20 male and 14 female patients, with a mean age of approximately 66 years and an age range of roughly 45 to 85. TCR-region mapped reads per sample ranged from about 3.5 to 11 million with IR-seq versus only about 75 to 1273 with RNA-seq. TCR repertoires obtained by targeted immune repertoire sequencing and by bulk whole-transcriptome sequencing performed on the same bone marrow samples were compared. Whole-transcriptome libraries were prepared with the TruSeq RNA Access Library Prep Kit after DNase treatment. One main goal was a read-filtering strategy for immune repertoire data, in particular deciding whether clonotypes backed by only one read should be removed. By revised international staging, fewer than ten patients were R-ISS I, fewer than 20 were R-ISS II and 6 or 7 were R-ISS III.

Starting from around 400 ng RNA, TCR libraries were constructed with the Immunoverse kit using molecular barcoded adaptors that cover the alpha/delta and beta/gamma chains. TCR library preparation was performed with the same RNA that was used for transcriptome sequencing. An Illumina HiSeq 4000 with 2 x 150 cycles was used to sequence the TCR libraries. The study's own analysis went as follows. TCR reads were aligned to human V, D, J and C references and assembled into CDR3 clonotypes with MiXCR, including quality filtering and error correction. The tcR package in R was used to analyze clonotype counts and gene usage diversity. For inspection of raw mapping reads, RNA-seq reads were mapped by STAR aligner version 2.5.3a onto GRCh37 of the human genome. To test how sequencing depth affected the clonotypes detected, IR-seq fastq files were randomly downsampled with Seqtk 1.3. Starting from the raw public reads, TCRdb applied fastp trimming at Q25, assembled clones with MiXCR and retained in-frame beta chains. One record per CDR3 amino acid sequence lists the most common genes and DNA. The V and J calls were determined by TCRdb, not by the authors. This sample has tens of thousands of distinct CDR3 sequences in its table, and under 15% of those were observed once. The ten biggest clones cover around 43% of the sample.

What the study reported, not specific to this receptor: Clonotypes were captured by IR-seq at much higher depth and more reliably than by RNA-seq, and smaller IR-seq throughput was sufficient for identification of most shared clonotypes. Single-read clonotypes made up 80% to 85% of clonotypes but only roughly 3.5% of total reads in IR-seq, compared with 65% to 75% of clonotypes and roughly 49% of reads in RNA-seq. When single-read clonotypes were removed, the proportions of shared clonotypes in IR-seq and RNA-seq correlated more strongly. The sorted CD138-negative fraction was composed of a mixed bone marrow immune population rather than of purified T cells.

The TCR was taken from a donor at least 40 years old with multiple myeloma. Sequenced input: a population of CD138-negative cells sorted from bone marrow. This sample's cell subset or site label indicates: bone marrow mononuclear cells depleted of CD138+ plasma/myeloma cells by negative magnetic selection.

The bases are TGTGCCAGTAGTCCCGACAGGGGCGAACCTCTCAATCAGCCCCAGCATTTT. It is translated as CASSPDRGEPLNQPQHF. The sequence links TRBV19 to TRBJ1-5; the junction holds 8 bases that match TRBD1. The germline V gene (reference sequence) sets CDR1 to LNHDA and CDR2 to SQIVND. From its cysteine to its phenylalanine, the CDR3 spans 17 amino acids. The kept DNA is CDR3 alone, 51 bases in frame from the first base. Here V drops 5 bases and J drops 3 bases, and the junction holds 12 bases not matched to any gene. The full variable domain, with segments outside the CDR3 supplied by the reference TRBV19 and TRBJ1-5 proteins, appears as DGGITQSPKYLFRKEGQNVTLSCEQNLNHDAMYWYRQDPGQGLRLIYYSQIVNDFQKGDIAEGYSVSREKKESFPLTVTSAQKNPTAFYLCASSPDRGEPLNQPQHFGDGTRLSIL.